This TCR beta chain stems from a study of cytomegalovirus exposure and HLA in healthy donors. J was trimmed by 4 bases and V by 4 bases; bases with no gene match: 2. The CDR3 has 13 residues. Looked up from germline, CDR1 is MGHDK and CDR2 is SYGVNS. PCR employed 60 Vbeta and 13 Jbeta primers. Produced via immunoSEQ multiplex PCR; TCRdb's table is partial and in-frame only. The sample contains 150,000 to 200,000 clones, under 80% of which appear only once. Study-wide results and limits: As immune exposure information, only CMV serostatus was available. Roughly uniform sequencing depth across donors was assumed, possibly incorrectly.

A word on this clone: Antigen specificity is unknown.

The source material was PBMCs. The receptor's source is a female donor in good health and CMV-seronegative. V gene TRBV25-1 combines with J gene TRBJ2-3, with TRBD1 matching 7 bases. As DNA, the CDR3 is TGTGCCAGCAGTGCCCAGGGGGCAGATACGCAGTATTTT. Translated: CASSAQGADTQYF.